The rows below give T cell receptor beta chains drawn from one sample of a study of PD-1 blockade in classical Hodgkin lymphoma. Sequencing used immunoSEQ multiplex PCR; TCRdb keeps in-frame clones, though not all of them. This sample yields 45,000 to 60,000 clones, of which approximately 91% are seen a single time; roughly 5% belongs to the top ten. Sequenced material: peripheral blood mononuclear cells (PBMCs). These TCRs come from a human donor with classical Hodgkin lymphoma. The CDR3 runs from the conserved cysteine through the conserved F or W. The order of the fields is clone size, V gene, D gene, J gene, CDR3 DNA, CDR3 protein. D genes are given only for firm matches. A row's size may be missing; if present it is once, few, many or a size class.

clone size: NA
V gene: TRBV4-1
D gene: NA
J gene: TRBJ2-3
CDR3 DNA: TGCGCCAGCAGCCAATATGGGGTTTGGGGCCCAGCCAGCACAGATACGCAGTATTTT
CDR3 protein: CASSQYGVWGPASTDTQYF

clone size: once
V gene: TRBV7-7
D gene: NA
J gene: TRBJ1-4
CDR3 DNA: TGTGCTAGCAGCTTAGGAAACAGTGGAAATGAAAAACTGTTTTTT
CDR3 protein: CASSLGNSGNEKLFF

clone size: NA
V gene: TRBV7-2
D gene: NA
J gene: TRBJ1-2
CDR3 DNA: TGTGCCAGCAGCTTAGGAAGGGTCTACACTAATGGCTACACCTTC
CDR3 protein: CASSLGRVYTNGYTF

clone size: NA
V gene: TRBV11-2
D gene: NA
J gene: TRBJ1-2
CDR3 DNA: TGTGCCAGCAGCTTAGTTCCAGGGGAGGGCTATGGCTACACCTTC
CDR3 protein: CASSLVPGEGYGYTF

clone size: NA
V gene: TRBV6-1
D gene: NA
J gene: TRBJ1-1
CDR3 DNA: TGTGCCAGCAGTGCGTTAAGGGGGAACACTGAAGCTTTCTTT
CDR3 protein: CASSALRGNTEAFF

clone size: NA
V gene: TRBV27
D gene: TRBD2
J gene: TRBJ2-3
CDR3 DNA: TGTGCCAGCAGTTTACTAGCGATCCCCGGGGGGTCCACAGATACGCAGTATTTT
CDR3 protein: CASSLLAIPGGSTDTQYF

clone size: NA
V gene: TRBV29-1
D gene: TRBD1
J gene: TRBJ1-2
CDR3 DNA: TGCAGCGTTGAACCGACAGGGATCTATGGCTACACCTTC
CDR3 protein: CSVEPTGIYGYTF

clone size: NA
V gene: TRBV5-1
D gene: NA
J gene: TRBJ2-7
CDR3 DNA: TGCGCCAGCAGCTTGGGTGAGGGTATGGGCTGGGGCGAGCAGTACTTC
CDR3 protein: CASSLGEGMGWGEQYF

clone size: NA
V gene: TRBV28
D gene: NA
J gene: TRBJ2-5
CDR3 DNA: TGTGCCAGCACATGGAGGGTAGGGGAGACCCAGTACTTC
CDR3 protein: CASTWRVGETQYF

clone size: NA
V gene: TRBV6-5
D gene: TRBD1
J gene: TRBJ2-7
CDR3 DNA: TGTGCCAGCAGTCCTGAGGGGGCAGGGACGGGCGAGCAGTACTTC
CDR3 protein: CASSPEGAGTGEQYF

clone size: NA
V gene: TRBV7-3
D gene: TRBD2
J gene: TRBJ2-1
CDR3 DNA: TGTGCCAGCAGCCTCGCAGCGGGGGGGTACAATGAGCAGTTCTTC
CDR3 protein: CASSLAAGGYNEQFF

clone size: NA
V gene: TRBV19
D gene: NA
J gene: TRBJ1-2
CDR3 DNA: TGTGCCAGTAGTATTCCCACGGACATCCTAAGGAAGTTCGATGGCTACACCTTC
CDR3 protein: CASSIPTDILRKFDGYTF

clone size: NA
V gene: TRBV28
D gene: TRBD1
J gene: TRBJ2-3
CDR3 DNA: TGTGCCAGCAGTTCTACAGGGGTCACAGATACGCAGTATTTT
CDR3 protein: CASSSTGVTDTQYF

clone size: once
V gene: TRBV18
D gene: TRBD1
J gene: TRBJ1-1
CDR3 DNA: TGTGCCAGCTCCTCGACAGGGGCTGAAGCTTTCTTT
CDR3 protein: CASSSTGAEAFF

clone size: NA
V gene: TRBV11-3
D gene: NA
J gene: TRBJ2-1
CDR3 DNA: TGTGCCAGCAGCTTAGGCGCTTACAATGAGCAGTTCTTC
CDR3 protein: CASSLGAYNEQFF

clone size: NA
V gene: TRBV11-2
D gene: NA
J gene: TRBJ2-7
CDR3 DNA: TGTGCCAGCAGCTATGGTTGGGGGGCTGACGAGCAGTACTTC
CDR3 protein: CASSYGWGADEQYF

clone size: NA
V gene: TRBV28
D gene: TRBD1
J gene: TRBJ1-2
CDR3 DNA: TGTGCCACCTCGAGGCGGGACAGTCTTCTCGGCTACACCTTC
CDR3 protein: CATSRRDSLLGYTF

clone size: NA
V gene: TRBV28
D gene: TRBD1
J gene: TRBJ1-5
CDR3 DNA: TGTGCCAGCAGGCGCGGGACAGCTAGCAATCAGCCCCAGCATTTT
CDR3 protein: CASRRGTASNQPQHF

clone size: NA
V gene: TRBV6-5
D gene: NA
J gene: TRBJ1-1
CDR3 DNA: TGTGCCAGCAGTTTAGAAGCTTTCTTT
CDR3 protein: CASSLEAFF

clone size: NA
V gene: TRBV6-1
D gene: NA
J gene: TRBJ1-2
CDR3 DNA: TGTGCCAGCATCGAGGGGAAAGTATATGGCTACACCTTC
CDR3 protein: CASIEGKVYGYTF

clone size: NA
V gene: TRBV21-1
D gene: NA
J gene: TRBJ1-5
CDR3 DNA: TGTGCCAGCAGCCCCCGGGACAGGTCTTATCAGCCCCAGCATTTT
CDR3 protein: CASSPRDRSYQPQHF

clone size: NA
V gene: TRBV7-2
D gene: NA
J gene: TRBJ2-5
CDR3 DNA: TGTGCCAGCCTGGAGGAGGGCGAGGAAGAGACCCAGTACTTC
CDR3 protein: CASLEEGEEETQYF

clone size: NA
V gene: TRBV7-2
D gene: NA
J gene: TRBJ2-5
CDR3 DNA: TGTGCCAGCAGCTTAGACAGGGAGACCCAGTACTTC
CDR3 protein: CASSLDRETQYF

clone size: NA
V gene: TRBV21-1
D gene: NA
J gene: TRBJ1-5
CDR3 DNA: TGTGCCAGCAGCGCAATCCAGGGGTTGAGCAATCAGCCCCAGCATTTT
CDR3 protein: CASSAIQGLSNQPQHF

clone size: NA
V gene: TRBV19
D gene: TRBD1
J gene: TRBJ1-2
CDR3 DNA: TGTGCCAGTAGTATGGTTTTAGGGGGCGATGGCTACACCTTC
CDR3 protein: CASSMVLGGDGYTF

clone size: NA
V gene: TRBV4-2
D gene: NA
J gene: TRBJ2-7
CDR3 DNA: TGTGCCAGCAGGCCTTCACGATGGGAGTCGGCCTACGAGCAGTACTTC
CDR3 protein: CASRPSRWESAYEQYF

clone size: NA
V gene: TRBV15
D gene: TRBD2
J gene: TRBJ2-3
CDR3 DNA: TGTGCCACACGGGGCGGGAGCTTGGCAGATACGCAGTATTTT
CDR3 protein: CATRGGSLADTQYF

clone size: NA
V gene: TRBV9
D gene: TRBD2
J gene: TRBJ2-1
CDR3 DNA: TGTGCCAGCAGCCCCCATGGGCGGGAGGAAAATGAGCAGTTCTTC
CDR3 protein: CASSPHGREENEQFF

clone size: NA
V gene: TRBV6-6
D gene: NA
J gene: TRBJ1-3
CDR3 DNA: TGTGCCAGCAGCCCTTCTGGAAACACCATATATTTT
CDR3 protein: CASSPSGNTIYF

clone size: NA
V gene: TRBV9
D gene: NA
J gene: TRBJ2-3
CDR3 DNA: TGTGCCAGCAGCTCAAACGGGGGAAGGAGCACAGATACGCAGTATTTT
CDR3 protein: CASSSNGGRSTDTQYF

clone size: medium-sized
V gene: TRBV10-3
D gene: TRBD1
J gene: TRBJ2-6
CDR3 DNA: TGTGCCATCAGTGATTTTTCCGGGACAGGGTTGTCTGGGGCCAACGTCCTGACTTTC
CDR3 protein: CAISDFSGTGLSGANVLTF

clone size: NA
V gene: TRBV11-2
D gene: TRBD1
J gene: TRBJ2-5
CDR3 DNA: TGTGCCAGCAGCCCGGGACAGAACCAAGAGACCCAGTACTTC
CDR3 protein: CASSPGQNQETQYF

clone size: NA
V gene: TRBV5-1
D gene: NA
J gene: TRBJ1-2
CDR3 DNA: TGCGCCAGCAGCTTGGCCGTCGGGGACGTCTATGGCTACACCTTC
CDR3 protein: CASSLAVGDVYGYTF

clone size: NA
V gene: TRBV4-1
D gene: NA
J gene: TRBJ2-3
CDR3 DNA: TGCGCCAGCAGCCAAGATCGAGGGGATACGCAGTATTTT
CDR3 protein: CASSQDRGDTQYF

clone size: NA
V gene: TRBV28
D gene: TRBD1
J gene: TRBJ1-1
CDR3 DNA: TGTGCCAGCAGTCCGCAGGGGGCGCAGAACACTGAAGCTTTCTTT
CDR3 protein: CASSPQGAQNTEAFF

clone size: NA
V gene: TRBV11-3
D gene: TRBD2
J gene: TRBJ2-5
CDR3 DNA: TGTGCCAGCAGCCCAAGGACTAGCGGGAGGGGAGCGGCAGAGACCCAGTACTTC
CDR3 protein: CASSPRTSGRGAAETQYF

clone size: NA
V gene: TRBV10-3
D gene: NA
J gene: TRBJ2-5
CDR3 DNA: TGTGCCATCAGTGACAGTTTGACCCAAGAGACCCAGTACTTC
CDR3 protein: CAISDSLTQETQYF

clone size: NA
V gene: TRBV29-1
D gene: TRBD1
J gene: TRBJ2-3
CDR3 DNA: TGCAGCGTTCACAGACAGGGTGGGGGCTCCCGGCAGTATTTT
CDR3 protein: CSVHRQGGGSRQYF

clone size: NA
V gene: TRBV4-2
D gene: TRBD2
J gene: TRBJ2-2
CDR3 DNA: TGTGCCAGCAGCCAACCGGGACTAGCGTCCGGGGAGCTGTTTTTT
CDR3 protein: CASSQPGLASGELFF

clone size: NA
V gene: TRBV4-2
D gene: TRBD2
J gene: TRBJ2-1
CDR3 DNA: TGTGCCAGCAGCCTGGGACTAGCGGGAGGGAACAATGAGCAGTTCTTC
CDR3 protein: CASSLGLAGGNNEQFF

clone size: NA
V gene: TRBV6-6
D gene: TRBD1
J gene: TRBJ1-5
CDR3 DNA: TGTGCCAGCAGTCCCGCAGGGGGCAGTGAGCCCCAGCATTTT
CDR3 protein: CASSPAGGSEPQHF

clone size: NA
V gene: TRBV28
D gene: TRBD1
J gene: TRBJ1-1
CDR3 DNA: TGTGCCAGCAGTTTACTTGGACCCGGGACAGGGGGTAGCACTGAAGCTTTCTTT
CDR3 protein: CASSLLGPGTGGSTEAFF

clone size: NA
V gene: TRBV5-1
D gene: NA
J gene: TRBJ2-2
CDR3 DNA: TGCGCCAGCAGCTTGGGGATTAAACTCAGGGAGCTGTTTTTT
CDR3 protein: CASSLGIKLRELFF

clone size: NA
V gene: TRBV4-1
D gene: NA
J gene: TRBJ1-1
CDR3 DNA: TGCGCCAGCAGCCAAGTACAGGCCACGAACACTGAAGCTTTCTTT
CDR3 protein: CASSQVQATNTEAFF

clone size: once
V gene: TRBV7-9
D gene: NA
J gene: TRBJ2-1
CDR3 DNA: TGTGCCAGCAGCTTAAGCACCTCCTACAATGAGCAGTTCTTC
CDR3 protein: CASSLSTSYNEQFF

clone size: few
V gene: TRBV5-8
D gene: NA
J gene: TRBJ1-2
CDR3 DNA: TGTGCCAGCAGCTTGGGAGGGGACTATGGCTACACCTTC
CDR3 protein: CASSLGGDYGYTF

clone size: few
V gene: TRBV2
D gene: NA
J gene: TRBJ1-5
CDR3 DNA: TGTGCCAGCAGTCGGGAGGATCAGCCCCAGCATTTT
CDR3 protein: CASSREDQPQHF

clone size: NA
V gene: TRBV2
D gene: NA
J gene: TRBJ1-1
CDR3 DNA: TGTGCCAGCAGCCTTCACGGGGGGAGTTCTGAAGCTTTCTTT
CDR3 protein: CASSLHGGSSEAFF

clone size: few
V gene: TRBV27
D gene: NA
J gene: TRBJ2-1
CDR3 DNA: TGTGCCAGCAGAGCGGGTTCAATGAATGAGCAGTTCTTC
CDR3 protein: CASRAGSMNEQFF